The source of this TCR beta chain is a study of blood T cell repertoires in COVID-19. Across the study: Sites across the United States, Italy and Spain contributed samples from acute and convalescent COVID-19. From T cells, B-cell-depleted T cells, or PBMCs came the material, which was cDNA or gDNA.

Under the authors' procedure: Amplification with reference gene primers provided the estimates of nucleated cell counts. Using immunoSEQ multiplex PCR, the repertoire was profiled, and TCRdb retains in-frame clones only, with some absent. The V and J calls and clone size are taken from that table; D and trimming were inferred from the DNA. Here the sample spans under 65,000 clones, about nine tenths being singletons. The CDR3 runs to 15 residues. The germline CDR1 and CDR2 sequences are GTSNPN and SVGIG (reference sequence). The V and J ends lost 6 bases and 7 bases respectively, with 19 bases between them.

The chain is built from TRBV30 and TRBJ1-6; D might be TRBD1 (5 bases). Sample: peripheral blood. The receptor was derived from a man older than 75 with acute or convalescent COVID-19. The CDR3 region has the DNA TGTGCCTGTCGCTGGCCGGGGGTGAGGAATTCACCCCTCCACTTT. Protein: CACRWPGVRNSPLHF.